This T cell receptor (beta chain) was found in a study of blood T cell repertoires in COVID-19. Whole-study context: The origin of the acute and convalescent COVID-19 samples was the United States, Italy and Spain.

This table comes from immunoSEQ multiplex PCR, and its TCRdb copy is limited to in-frame clones, with some not included. This sample has about 190,000 clones; about 85% occur once, and the top ten carry about 2.1%. This receptor was taken from a man aged 70-80 years with active or convalescent COVID-19. What was sequenced was peripheral blood.

The CDR3, as DNA: TGTGCCACCAGTGATCGACAGGGGGGGACCTACAATGAGCAGTTCTTC. This gives the protein CATSDRQGGTYNEQFF. The V and J genes are TRBV24-1 and TRBJ2-1; 9 positions agree with TRBD1. The CDR3 is 16 amino acids. V gave up 3 bases and J gave up 2 bases; unmatched junction bases: 4. Germline CDR1 reads KGHDR; CDR2 reads SFDVKD.